This TCR beta chain was captured in a study of blood T cell repertoires in COVID-19. Study-level background: COVID-19 samples collected from the United States, Italy and Spain covered acute and convalescent phases.

Germline CDR1 reads LGHDT; CDR2 reads YNNKEL (reference sequence). The CDR3 totals 16 residues. Germline trimming cut 3 bases from V and 4 bases from J; bases unmatched to any gene: 10. Study processing details: From reference gene primer amplification, estimates of nucleated cell counts were derived. The assay was immunoSEQ multiplex PCR, and TCRdb's table has in-frame clones only and misses some. V, J and clone size reflect that table, while D and trimming were determined from the DNA. The sample carries 130,000 to 150,000 clones, 70% to 90% recorded once. The source of this sequence is a man between 60 and 75 years old with active or convalescent COVID-19. Sequencing was done on a sample of peripheral blood. The gene calls are TRBV3-1 (or the pseudogene TRBV3-2) and TRBJ1-2; 8 nucleotides line up with TRBD1. CDR3 sequence: CASSHVIQGAFYGYTF. The CDR3 DNA reads TGTGCCAGCAGCCATGTGATCCAGGGGGCATTCTATGGCTACACCTTC.